This T cell receptor beta chain was recovered during a study of shared clonotypes between healthy human individuals. Study overall: The study drew on a couple of women and a few men aged 18 to 49 as donors.

Data came from immunoSEQ multiplex PCR; TCRdb stores just in-frame clones and leaves some out. The sample lists 950,000 to 1,100,000 clones, roughly 80% occurring once. This CDR3 is built from 11 residues. The V gene's germline CDR1 is SNHLY and CDR2 FYNNEI. Trimming shortened V by 7 bases and J by 3 bases, and 7 bases separated the two germline ends. J is TRBJ2-7 and V is TRBV2; D is ambiguous. This receptor was identified in a man aged 18 to 30 in good health. Sequencing input: memory CD4+ T cells sorted from blood. As to subset: CD45RA-negative fraction. The CDR3 loop is CASNIGYEQYF. The CDR3, as DNA: TGTGCCAGCAATATCGGCTACGAGCAGTACTTC.